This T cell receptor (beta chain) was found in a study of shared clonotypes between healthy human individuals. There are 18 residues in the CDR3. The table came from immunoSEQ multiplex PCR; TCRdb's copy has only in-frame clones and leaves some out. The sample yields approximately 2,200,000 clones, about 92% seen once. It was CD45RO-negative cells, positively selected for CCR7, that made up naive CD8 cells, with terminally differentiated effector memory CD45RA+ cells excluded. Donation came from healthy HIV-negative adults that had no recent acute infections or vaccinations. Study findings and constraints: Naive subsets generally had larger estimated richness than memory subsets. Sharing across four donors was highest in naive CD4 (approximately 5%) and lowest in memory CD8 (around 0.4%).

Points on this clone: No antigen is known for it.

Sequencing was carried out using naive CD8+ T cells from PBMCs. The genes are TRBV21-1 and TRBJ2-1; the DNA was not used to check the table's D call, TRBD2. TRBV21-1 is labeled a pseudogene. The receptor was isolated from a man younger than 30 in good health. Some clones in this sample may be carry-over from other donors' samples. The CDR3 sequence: CASSKGLVAGGPDDEQFF. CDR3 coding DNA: TGTGCCAGCAGCAAAGGATTAGTAGCGGGAGGCCCAGACGATGAGCAGTTCTTC.